The T cell receptor beta chain described here comes from a study of T cells in Graves' hyperthyroidism and ophthalmopathy. As concerns this clonotype: Its antigen is as yet unknown.

General study findings and limits: A median around six months before onset, the model predicted ophthalmopathy. The authors' 13 V-J model separated ophthalmopathy from stable hyperthyroidism. Most thyroid-expanded clonotypes above 0.001 were also found in blood.

Amplification yielded TCR beta CDR3 regions, with RNA transcripts as the source. RT-PCR in the first round (using the HTBI primer set) targeted the TCR CDR3. TCRdb used MiXCR to reprocess the multiplex PCR reads, holding one entry per CDR3 protein. The sample contains about 500,000 distinct CDR3 sequences, 40% to 55% of which appear only once. It was uncontrolled infection, other autoimmune disease, pregnancy or lactation that excluded patients. CDR3 length: 15 residues. The V end was cut by 4 bases, the J end by 2 bases, with 14 bases between. CDR1 and CDR2 (germline): SGHVS, FQNEAQ. This receptor was identified in an adult woman with Graves' disease, either hyperthyroidism or ophthalmopathy (not recorded which). The chain combines TRBV7-8 with TRBJ1-1; D call uncertain. Material: peripheral blood or thyroid tissue (not recorded which). In DNA form, the CDR3 reads TGTGCCAGCAGCTCTCGACGGACTGACAACACTGAAGCTTTCTTT. Translation: CASSSRRTDNTEAFF.